In its sample, the clone carrying this TCR beta chain was seen a few times. CDR3 length: 14 amino acids. V lost 7 bases, J lost 0 bases, and 9 bases lay in between. Per the germline V gene, CDR1 is MNHEY and CDR2 is SVGAGI. The data are from a study of blood T cell repertoires in COVID-19. Study-level information: Sites in the United States, Italy and Spain provided acute and convalescent COVID-19 samples. The cDNA or gDNA used as material had been derived from T cells, B-cell-depleted T cells, or PBMCs.

Original processing methods: Cell counts per sample came from amplifying reference gene primers. Profiling relied on immunoSEQ multiplex PCR, and the TCRdb table lists in-frame clones only, not all of them. Clone size and the V and J calls come from that table; the DNA yielded D and trimming. The table lists 300,000 to 400,000 clones, about nine tenths of them singletons. The sample was peripheral blood. This TCR was sampled from a woman in her thirties with COVID-19, enrolled during active disease. The chain is built from TRBV6-5 and TRBJ1-4; D uncertain. CDR3 nucleotide sequence: TGTGCCAGCACCTCCCTTACAACTAATGAAAAACTGTTTTTT. Translated: CASTSLTTNEKLFF.